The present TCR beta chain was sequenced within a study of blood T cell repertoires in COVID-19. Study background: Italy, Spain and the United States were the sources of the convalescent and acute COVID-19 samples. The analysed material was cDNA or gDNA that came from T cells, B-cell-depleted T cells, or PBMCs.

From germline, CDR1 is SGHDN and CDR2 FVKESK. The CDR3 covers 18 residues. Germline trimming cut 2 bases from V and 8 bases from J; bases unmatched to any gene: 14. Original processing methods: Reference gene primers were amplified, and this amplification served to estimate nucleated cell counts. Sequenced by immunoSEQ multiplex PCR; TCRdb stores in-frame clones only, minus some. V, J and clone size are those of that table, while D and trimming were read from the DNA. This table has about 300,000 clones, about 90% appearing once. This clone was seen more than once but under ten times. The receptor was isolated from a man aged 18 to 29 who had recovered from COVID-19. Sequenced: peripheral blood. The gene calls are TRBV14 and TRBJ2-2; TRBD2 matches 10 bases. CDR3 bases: TGTGCCAGCAGCCAAAGGCCGGCAGGACTAGCGGAGTTGGGGGAGCTGTTTTTT. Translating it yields CASSQRPAGLAELGELFF.